The TCR beta chain described here comes from a study of cytomegalovirus exposure and HLA in healthy donors. The PCR was carried out with 60 Vbeta primers and 13 Jbeta primers. The repertoire was sequenced with immunoSEQ multiplex PCR; TCRdb's copy has only in-frame clones and lacks some. The data hold approximately 160,000 clones, with roughly 77% observed a single time. The CDR3 covers 13 residues. Trimming shortened V by 6 bases and J by 6 bases, and 15 bases separated the two germline ends. Germline lookup yields CDR1 SQVTM and CDR2 ANQGSEA. The chain employs TRBV29-1 and TRBJ2-4, with a tentative D call TRBD2 (6 bases). The sample was PBMCs. This TCR was recovered from a woman aged 50 to 65 in good health and CMV-seropositive. In DNA form, the CDR3 reads TGCAGCGTGACCGGAGGGCCCCCAAACATTCAGTACTTC. Its protein is CSVTGGPPNIQYF.